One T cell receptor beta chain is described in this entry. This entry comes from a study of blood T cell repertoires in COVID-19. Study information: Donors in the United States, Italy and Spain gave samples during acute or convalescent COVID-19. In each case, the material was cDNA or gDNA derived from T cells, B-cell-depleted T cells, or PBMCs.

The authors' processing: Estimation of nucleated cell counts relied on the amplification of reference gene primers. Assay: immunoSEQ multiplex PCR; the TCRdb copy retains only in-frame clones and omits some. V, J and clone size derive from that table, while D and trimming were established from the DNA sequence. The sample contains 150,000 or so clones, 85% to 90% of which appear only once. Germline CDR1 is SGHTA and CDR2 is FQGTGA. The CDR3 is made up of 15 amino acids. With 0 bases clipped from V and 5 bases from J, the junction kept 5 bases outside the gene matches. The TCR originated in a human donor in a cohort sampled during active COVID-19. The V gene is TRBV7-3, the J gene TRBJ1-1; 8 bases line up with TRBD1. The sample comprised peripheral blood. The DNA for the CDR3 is TGTGCCAGCAGCTTAACTGGACAGGGAGGAACTGAAGCTTTCTTT. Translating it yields CASSLTGQGGTEAFF.